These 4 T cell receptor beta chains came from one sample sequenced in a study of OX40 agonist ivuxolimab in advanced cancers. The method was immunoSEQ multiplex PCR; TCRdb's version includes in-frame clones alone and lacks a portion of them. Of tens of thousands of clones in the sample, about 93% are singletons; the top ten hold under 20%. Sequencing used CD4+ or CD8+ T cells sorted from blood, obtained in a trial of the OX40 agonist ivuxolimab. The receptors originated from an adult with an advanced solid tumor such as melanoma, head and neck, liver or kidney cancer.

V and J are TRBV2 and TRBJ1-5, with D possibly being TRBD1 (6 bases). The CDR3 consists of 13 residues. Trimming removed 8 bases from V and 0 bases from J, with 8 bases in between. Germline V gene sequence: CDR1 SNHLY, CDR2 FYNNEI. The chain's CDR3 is CASGQTSNQPQHF. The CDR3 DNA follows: TGTGCCAGCGGACAGACTAGCAATCAGCCCCAGCATTTT.

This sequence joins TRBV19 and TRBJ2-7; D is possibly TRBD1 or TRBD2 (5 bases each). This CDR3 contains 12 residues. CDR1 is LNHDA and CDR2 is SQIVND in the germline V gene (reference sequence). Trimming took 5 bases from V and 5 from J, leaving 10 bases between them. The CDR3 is CASSVWGNEQYF. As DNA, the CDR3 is TGTGCCAGTAGTGTCTGGGGGAACGAGCAGTACTTC.

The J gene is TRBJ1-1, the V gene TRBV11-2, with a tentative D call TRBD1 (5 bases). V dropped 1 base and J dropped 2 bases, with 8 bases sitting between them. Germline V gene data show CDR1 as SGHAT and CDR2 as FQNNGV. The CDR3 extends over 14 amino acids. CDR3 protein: CASSLGGINTEAFF. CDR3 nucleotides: TGTGCCAGCAGCTTAGGGGGGATTAACACTGAAGCTTTCTTT.

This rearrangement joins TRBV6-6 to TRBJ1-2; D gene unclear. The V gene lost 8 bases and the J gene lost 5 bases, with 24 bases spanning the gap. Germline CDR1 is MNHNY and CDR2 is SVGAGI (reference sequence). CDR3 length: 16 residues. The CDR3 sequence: CASGGVGGSVRYGYTF. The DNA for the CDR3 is TGTGCCAGCGGTGGGGTCGGAGGGTCGGTGAGGTATGGCTACACCTTC.